Shown below are 10 T cell receptor beta chains from a single sample sequenced in a study of T cells in Graves' hyperthyroidism and ophthalmopathy. TCR beta CDR3 sequences were amplified from RNA transcripts. HTBI primers were employed in a first-round RT-PCR of the TCR CDR3. TCRdb re-analysed the multiplex PCR reads in MiXCR, keeping a single row per CDR3 protein. The sample carries 350,000 to 400,000 distinct CDR3 sequences, roughly 18% recorded once. Source material: blood. These receptors were collected from a man in his late teens or twenties with Graves' ophthalmopathy.

The genes are TRBV27 and TRBJ2-4; 13 nucleotides line up with TRBD2. CDR3 size: 19 residues. V lost 4 bases, J lost 0 bases, and 9 bases stayed unmatched. Germline V gene data show CDR1 as MNHEY and CDR2 as SMNVEV (reference sequence). The CDR3 DNA reads TGTGCCAGCAGTTCCCGACTAGCGGGGGGCCAACTAGCCAAAAACATTCAGTACTTC. Protein product: CASSSRLAGGQLAKNIQYF.

This clonotype was seen only a few times. This sequence joins TRBV20-1 and TRBJ1-4, with D hard to call. V was clipped by 3 bases and J by 6 bases, with 5 bases between them. The CDR3 consists of 11 residues. Germline V gene data show CDR1 as DFQATT and CDR2 as SNEGSKA (reference sequence). CDR3 in DNA: TGCAGTGCTAGTATAGATGAAAAACTGTTTTTT. This sequence encodes CSASIDEKLFF.

This clonotype was observed a few times. The chain's CDR3 is CASAWDRGLEAFF. The DNA of the CDR3 is TGTGCCAGCGCATGGGACAGGGGGCTTGAAGCTTTCTTT. J is TRBJ1-1 and V is TRBV2; TRBD1 matches 12 bases. V lost 8 bases to trimming and J lost 7 bases; unmatched junction nucleotides: 5. The CDR3 length is 13 residues. Germline V gives CDR1 SNHLY, CDR2 FYNNEI.

This clonotype was recorded many times. The chain employs TRBV9 and TRBJ1-1; D not certain. The CDR3 consists of 18 residues. The germline V gene has CDR1 SGDLS and CDR2 YYNGEE. V was cut by 4 bases and J by 0 bases, with 22 bases left in between. The CDR3: CASSPAAAATTMNTEAFF. The DNA of the CDR3 is TGTGCCAGCAGCCCCGCCGCGGCGGCGACTACCATGAACACTGAAGCTTTCTTT.

This clonotype was detected only a few times. The chain joins TRBV20-1 to TRBJ2-3; D is unresolved. CDR3 length: 13 residues. CDR1 and CDR2 from the germline V gene are DFQATT and SNEGSKA (reference sequence). The germline V and J ends were trimmed by 3 bases and 4 bases, with 11 bases remaining between them. This CDR3 reads CSARHSPPDTQYF. CDR3 nucleotides: TGCAGTGCTAGGCATAGTCCCCCAGATACGCAGTATTTT.

This clonotype has more than one count but fewer than ten. The chain combines TRBV3-1 with TRBJ2-3, with D possibly matching TRBD2 (5 bases). Germline loops: CDR1 LGHDT, CDR2 YNNKEL (reference sequence). The CDR3 length is 15 residues. Trimming took 5 bases from V and 2 from J, leaving 14 bases between them. The CDR3 reads CASSGVGSNTDTQYF. CDR3 DNA: TGTGCCAGCAGCGGGGTAGGGAGCAACACAGATACGCAGTATTTT.

This sequence joins TRBV9 and TRBJ1-4; 7 bases map to TRBD1. V gave up 3 bases and J gave up 4 bases; unmatched junction bases: 6. The CDR3 has 15 amino acids. Germline-derived CDR1 and CDR2 are SGDLS and YYNGEE. As DNA, the CDR3 is TGTGCCAGCAGCGCAGGGGACAGCGATAATGAAAAACTGTTTTTT. Its protein product is CASSAGDSDNEKLFF.

There are a few counts of this clonotype. The chain combines TRBV6-1 with TRBJ2-1; possible D gene TRBD1, 6 bases. Per germline, CDR1 MNHNS and CDR2 SASEGT. The V gene lost 6 bases and the J gene lost 4 bases, with 19 bases spanning the gap. The CDR3 consists of 16 residues. The CDR3 reads CASSPKFGTPYNEQFF. The CDR3 region has the DNA TGTGCCAGCAGCCCAAAATTCGGGACACCGTACAATGAGCAGTTCTTC.

The J gene is TRBJ2-2, the V gene TRBV18; TRBD1 aligns across 7 bases. Germline CDR1 KGHSH, CDR2 LQKENI. V trimming: 4 bases; J trimming: 3 bases; junction bases outside the gene matches: 5. The CDR3 has 15 amino acids. CDR3 coding DNA: TGTGCCAGCTCACGTTCGACAGGGTACACCGGGGAGCTGTTTTTT. This codes for CASSRSTGYTGELFF.

This clonotype was detected many times. V is TRBV7-6 and J is TRBJ2-7; D is possibly TRBD1 (6 bases). The CDR3 extends over 14 amino acids. CDR1 SGHVS and CDR2 FNYEAQ come from the germline V gene. Trimming took 1 base from V and 4 from J, leaving 11 bases between them. CDR3 in amino acids: CASSLEGVGYEQYF. DNA of the CDR3: TGTGCCAGCAGCTTAGAGGGGGTAGGGTACGAGCAGTACTTC.